The rows below give T cell receptor beta chains drawn from one sample of a study of blood T cell repertoires in COVID-19. TCRdb's table, derived via immunoSEQ multiplex PCR, lists solely in-frame clones and lacks some. The sample carries under 200,000 clones, 84% recorded once. Source material: PBMCs or T cells enriched from blood (not recorded which). These receptors came from a woman younger than 45 who had been exposed to COVID-19. Each CDR3 is given with its conserved first and last residue. The D gene is left open where the match is weak. Rows give clone size only sometimes, using once, few, many, or a class for an expanded clone.

J gene,V gene,D gene,clone size,CDR3 DNA,CDR3 protein
TRBJ1-6,TRBV9,TRBD1,NA,TGTGCCAGCAGCGTAGGGGACAGATATAATTCACCCCTCCACTTT,CASSVGDRYNSPLHF
TRBJ1-2,TRBV2,TRBD1,NA,TGTGCCAGCAGGGCGACGGGACAGCCGACATATGGCTACACCTTC,CASRATGQPTYGYTF
TRBJ2-2,TRBV7-8,TRBD2,NA,TGTGCCAGCAGCTTGGGACTAGCGGGGGGATCGAACACCGGGGAGCTGTTTTTT,CASSLGLAGGSNTGELFF
TRBJ1-4,TRBV5-6,TRBD1,NA,TGTGCCAGCAGCCCCCAGGGACAGGTTAATGAAAAACTGTTTTTT,CASSPQGQVNEKLFF
TRBJ2-7,TRBV7-2,TRBD1,once,TGTGCCAGCAGCCAGGGGGGAGGGACAGGGGGCTACGAGCAGTACTTC,CASSQGGGTGGYEQYF
TRBJ1-6,TRBV5-1,TRBD1,NA,TGCGCCAGCAGCTTGGGACAGGGGTATAATTCACCCCTCCACTTT,CASSLGQGYNSPLHF
TRBJ2-2,TRBV7-9,TRBD2,few,TGTGCCAGCAGCGAGGGACTAGCGAACACCGGGGAGCTGTTTTTT,CASSEGLANTGELFF
TRBJ2-2,TRBV7-6,NA,once,TGTGCCAGCAGCTTAGCCCCCATCATCACCGGGGAGCTGTTTTTT,CASSLAPIITGELFF
TRBJ1-1,TRBV28,NA,few,TGTGCCAGCGGAGGAGGGGGGGCTGAAGCTTTCTTT,CASGGGGAEAFF
TRBJ1-5,TRBV5-6,TRBD1,many,TGTGCCAGCAGCTACCGGGACAGGTCGTGGTGGCCCCAGCATTTT,CASSYRDRSWWPQHF
TRBJ1-2,TRBV5-1,NA,few,TGCGCCAGCAGCAGATCGGACTATGGCTACACCTTC,CASSRSDYGYTF
TRBJ1-1,TRBV5-4,NA,NA,TGTGCCACACACCTATCCGGGAGGAAAGGCACTGAAGCTTTCTTT,CATHLSGRKGTEAFF
TRBJ1-5,TRBV5-6,NA,NA,TGTGCCAGCAGCTTGCCAGGGTACGGTCAGCCCCAGCATTTT,CASSLPGYGQPQHF
TRBJ1-2,TRBV4-1,TRBD1,once,TGCGCCAGCAGCCAATCCCATGACAGGGGCGGAGGCTACACCTTC,CASSQSHDRGGGYTF
TRBJ2-2,TRBV29-1,NA,once,TGCAGCGTTGAAGGGGGGCAGGAGCGCACCGGGGAGCTGTTTTTT,CSVEGGQERTGELFF
TRBJ2-1,TRBV5-1,TRBD2,NA,TGCGCCAGCAGCTTGGGGACTAGCGGCCACAATGAGCAGTTCTTC,CASSLGTSGHNEQFF
TRBJ2-1,TRBV2,TRBD2,NA,TGTGCCAGCAACGGGGGGGAGGGACCTTTATCTTACGATGAGCAGTTCTTC,CASNGGEGPLSYDEQFF
TRBJ1-4,TRBV19,NA,NA,TGTGCCAGTAGTATAGATTTTTTGGCGGAGTCAGCAACTAATGAAAAACTGTTTTTT,CASSIDFLAESATNEKLFF
TRBJ1-2,TRBV1,NA,NA,TGCACCAGCAGCCAAGACGGACAGAGAGACTATGGCTACACCTTC,CTSSQDGQRDYGYTF
TRBJ1-5,TRBV19,NA,NA,TGTGCCAGTAGTATCCCCGGGCAGCCCCAGCATTTT,CASSIPGQPQHF
TRBJ1-6,TRBV7-9,TRBD1,NA,TGTGCCAGCAACACAGGGGCAGATAATTCACCCCTCCACTTT,CASNTGADNSPLHF
TRBJ1-2,TRBV19,NA,NA,TGTGCCAGTAGACTTGACAGAAGAGCCTATGGCTACACCTTC,CASRLDRRAYGYTF
TRBJ1-1,TRBV3-1/TRBV3-2,NA,NA,TGTGCCAGCAGCCAAGGGACACAGAACACTGAAGCTTTCTTT,CASSQGTQNTEAFF
TRBJ1-1,TRBV18,TRBD1,NA,TGTGCCAGCTCGGATGGACAGGGAATAGATTTAGCTTTCTTT,CASSDGQGIDLAFF
TRBJ1-2,TRBV5-4,NA,NA,TGTGCCAGCAGGCCACAGGGTTCAGGGTCCTATGGCTACACCTTC,CASRPQGSGSYGYTF
TRBJ2-1,TRBV10-3,NA,NA,TGTGCCATCAGTAAACAGAAAAATGAGCAGTTCTTC,CAISKQKNEQFF
TRBJ1-1,TRBV27,NA,NA,TGTGCCAGCTCTGACGGGACACGGAACACTGAAGCTTTCTTT,CASSDGTRNTEAFF
TRBJ1-1,TRBV29-1,NA,once,TGCAGCGTTTCCCAGGTCAGCCCGGGAACTGAAGCTTTCTTT,CSVSQVSPGTEAFF
TRBJ1-3,TRBV7-9,NA,NA,TGTGCCAGCAGCTGGGCTACAGGTAGCTCTGGAAACACCATATATTTT,CASSWATGSSGNTIYF
TRBJ2-7,TRBV5-6,TRBD1,once,TGTGCCAGCAGCGGGGACAGGCGAACCTACGAGCAGTACTTC,CASSGDRRTYEQYF
TRBJ1-2,TRBV6-5,NA,NA,TGTGCCTCAGGGATAGGCATACGAGGCTACACCTTC,CASGIGIRGYTF
TRBJ2-7,TRBV10-2,NA,NA,TGCGCCAGCAGTGATATGGGGCAGAACCACGGGCAGTACTTC,CASSDMGQNHGQYF
TRBJ2-7,TRBV3-1/TRBV3-2,NA,NA,TGTGCCAGCAGCCAAGATCGGGGGTGGTACGAGCAGTACTTC,CASSQDRGWYEQYF
TRBJ2-7,TRBV14,NA,NA,TGTGCCAGCAGCCAAGTCTCAGGCTTTTCCTACGAGCAGTACTTC,CASSQVSGFSYEQYF
TRBJ1-2,TRBV5-1,TRBD1,NA,TGCGCCAGCAGCTCCCCCGGGACAGGGGGTGACTATGGCTACACCTTC,CASSSPGTGGDYGYTF
TRBJ1-2,TRBV6-2/TRBV6-3,TRBD1,few,TGTGCCAGCAGTTTTACGACAGGGCATCGGACTAACTATGGCTACACCTTC,CASSFTTGHRTNYGYTF
TRBJ2-5,TRBV9,NA,NA,TGTGCCAGCAGCCACGCGGGGGCCCTACAAGAGACCCAGTACTTC,CASSHAGALQETQYF
TRBJ2-3,TRBV27,NA,NA,TGTGCCAGCAGTTTCGCGGGTCTCGTCGTTGATACGCAGTATTTT,CASSFAGLVVDTQYF
TRBJ1-2,TRBV7-2,NA,NA,TGTGCCAGCAGCTTGGGGCAGGCTTATAACTATGGCTACACCTTC,CASSLGQAYNYGYTF
TRBJ2-3,TRBV7-6,TRBD2,NA,TGTGCCAGCAGCTTAGCAGCGGGGGGGAGAAAAAGCACAGATACGCAGTATTTT,CASSLAAGGRKSTDTQYF
TRBJ1-1,TRBV2,NA,NA,TGTGCCAGCAGCTTACAGGGATTGAACACTGAAGCTTTCTTT,CASSLQGLNTEAFF
TRBJ1-1,TRBV25-1,NA,NA,TGTGCCAGCAGTCCCGAGAAATTAAAGTCTTGGACTGAAGCTTTCTTT,CASSPEKLKSWTEAFF
TRBJ1-4,TRBV30,TRBD1,NA,TGTGCCTGGAGTGGTGGGACAGGGGCATGGCAACTGTTTTTT,CAWSGGTGAWQLFF
TRBJ2-5,TRBV6-5,NA,NA,TGTGCCAGCATAAGAACCGTCGGGGGAGAGACCCAGTACTTC,CASIRTVGGETQYF
TRBJ1-1,TRBV10-2,TRBD1,NA,TGCGCCAGCAGAAAAAACAGGGGATCTGAAGCTTTCTTT,CASRKNRGSEAFF
TRBJ1-4,TRBV5-4,NA,once,TGTGCCAGCAGCCGCCTGGAGGGCCCCGAAAAACTGTTTTTT,CASSRLEGPEKLFF
TRBJ1-1,TRBV29-1,TRBD1,NA,TGCAGCGTTGTCGGACAGGGCGGGACTGAAGCTTTCTTT,CSVVGQGGTEAFF
TRBJ2-7,TRBV2,NA,once,TGTGCCAGCGCCAAGAGTCTTTACTACGAGCAGTACTTC,CASAKSLYYEQYF
TRBJ1-2,TRBV10-3,NA,NA,TGTGCCATCAGTGATGTGGGGGGGTTACACTATGGCTACACCTTC,CAISDVGGLHYGYTF
TRBJ2-1,TRBV20-1,NA,NA,TGCAGTGCTAGTGACCAGGGCGGGGACCTAAATGAGCAGTTCTTC,CSASDQGGDLNEQFF
TRBJ2-1,TRBV15,NA,NA,TGTGCCACCAGCAACGGGGGAGTATCCTACAATGAGCAGTTCTTC,CATSNGGVSYNEQFF
TRBJ1-5,TRBV19,NA,NA,TGTGCCAGTCACACGGGGAACAATCAGCCCCAGCATTTT,CASHTGNNQPQHF
TRBJ2-5,TRBV14,NA,once,TGTGCCAGCAGCCCCTATCCTTGGGAGACCCAGTACTTC,CASSPYPWETQYF